One sample yielded the 4 T cell receptor beta chains listed below, sequenced in a study of cytomegalovirus exposure and HLA in healthy donors. This PCR relied on a set of 60 Vbeta primers and 13 Jbeta primers. Repertoires were generated with immunoSEQ multiplex PCR, while TCRdb's copy carries only in-frame clones and drops some. Among 130,000 or so clones listed, around three quarters were seen once. The specimen was PBMCs. The receptors come from a man younger than 45 in good health and CMV-seronegative.

The gene calls are TRBV10-3 and TRBJ1-2; D is unclear. The CDR3 is 13 amino acids. Per the germline V gene, CDR1 is ENHRY and CDR2 is SYGVKD. V was trimmed by 3 bases and J by 8 bases, leaving 13 bases between them. The CDR3 protein is CAISDSPTSGYTF. The CDR3 region has the DNA TGTGCCATCAGTGATTCCCCTACGAGCGGCTACACCTTC.

This clone was seen a handful of times. This chain joins TRBV29-1 and TRBJ2-1; 9 nucleotides align to TRBD1. Germline CDR1 reads SQVTM; CDR2 reads ANQGSEA. V lost 7 bases, J lost 6 bases, and 7 bases stayed unmatched. The CDR3 loop spans 13 amino acids. The CDR3 DNA sequence: TGCAGCGCGCCGGGACAGGGCAGCAATGAGCAGTTCTTC. Its protein is CSAPGQGSNEQFF.

This clone has a single count. Additional DNA sequences in this sample encode the identical CDR3. This chain connects TRBV5-6 to TRBJ2-7; 7 bases fit TRBD1. In germline, CDR1 is SGHDT, CDR2 YYEEEE. The V segment lost 5 bases and the J segment 6 bases; nucleotides outside the gene matches: 5. The length of the CDR3 is 12 residues. The CDR3 DNA reads as TGTGCCAGCAGGACAGGGTCATTCGAGCAGTACTTC. This translates into CASRTGSFEQYF.

The CDR3 region has the DNA TGTGCCAGCAGTCGGGACAGGAGCACAGATACGCAGTATTTT. Protein: CASSRDRSTDTQYF. The V call is TRBV28, the J call TRBJ2-3; 8 bases are shared with TRBD1. The J segment lost 0 bases and the V segment lost 5 bases, leaving 1 base of the junction unmatched. The CDR3 runs 14 residues. The germline CDR1 and CDR2 sequences are MDHEN and SYDVKM.